Shown below are 2 T cell receptor beta chains from a single sample sequenced in a study of T cell clonotyping in hematopoietic cell transplantation. The time point: recipient sample about 28 days before transplant, after cytoreduction. The data were produced by immunoSEQ multiplex PCR, yet TCRdb's version contains in-frame clones alone and is incomplete. This sample has tens of thousands of clones, with 95% to 97% found just once. The sample in question was peripheral blood mononuclear cells, obtained before stem cell transplant. Receptor source: a woman between 45 and 65 years old with acute myeloid leukemia. Some clones in this sample may be carry-over from other donors' samples.

The chain combines TRBV28 with TRBJ1-4, with D unclear. The CDR3 extends over 17 amino acids. Trimming pared 5 bases from V and 3 bases from J, leaving 19 bases between. The germline V gene has CDR1 MDHEN and CDR2 SYDVKM. The CDR3 here is CASSNTPWGAANEKLFF. CDR3 bases: TGTGCCAGCAGTAACACACCTTGGGGAGCAGCTAATGAAAAACTGTTTTTT.

The chain uses TRBV19 and TRBJ1-1, with D unclear. CDR1 and CDR2 (germline): LNHDA, SQIVND (reference sequence). V shed 5 bases and J shed 9 bases, with 16 bases lying between them. This CDR3 spans 13 amino acids. DNA of the CDR3: TGTGCCAGTAGTCCCCGGGAGGTTCCCCAAGCTTTCTTT. Translating gives CASSPREVPQAFF. The full variable domain, completed using reference TRBV19 and TRBJ1-1, is DGGITQSPKYLFRKEGQNVTLSCEQNLNHDAMYWYRQDPGQGLRLIYYSQIVNDFQKGDIAEGYSVSREKKESFPLTVTSAQKNPTAFYLCASSPREVPQAFFGQGTRLTVV.